These T cell receptor beta chains were read from a single sample in a study of blood T cell repertoires in COVID-19. Profiling relied on immunoSEQ multiplex PCR, and the TCRdb table lists in-frame clones only, not all of them. The data show nearly 300,000 clones, 89% seen once. Sequenced material: PBMCs or T cells enriched from blood (not recorded which). The origin of the receptors is a woman in her forties or fifties who had been exposed to COVID-19. The CDR3 runs from the conserved cysteine through the conserved F or W. The D gene is left open where the match is weak. Some rows have no size entry. The others give once, few or many, or a class for an expanded clone.

v_call,d_call,clone_size,j_call,cdr3_aa,cdr3_nt
TRBV28,TRBD1,.,TRBJ2-1,CASREGTGINEQFF,TGTGCCAGCAGAGAAGGGACAGGTATCAATGAGCAGTTCTTC
TRBV20-1,.,.,TRBJ1-5,CSAGVNQPQHF,TGCAGTGCAGGGGTCAATCAGCCCCAGCATTTT
TRBV6-5,.,.,TRBJ2-2,CASSREGGGELFF,TGTGCCAGCAGTCGTGAGGGAGGCGGGGAGCTGTTTTTT
TRBV5-1,.,.,TRBJ2-2,CASSQGNTGELFF,TGCGCCAGCAGCCAGGGGAACACCGGGGAGCTGTTTTTT
TRBV30,.,.,TRBJ1-3,CAWNRDGNTIYF,TGTGCCTGGAACAGGGATGGAAACACCATATATTTT
TRBV7-2,.,.,TRBJ2-1,CASSLAGGFFNEQFF,TGTGCCAGCAGCTTAGCGGGGGGATTCTTCAATGAGCAGTTCTTC
TRBV28,.,.,TRBJ1-1,CAGGAPGPGEAFF,TGTGCCGGGGGGGCCCCTGGGCCGGGTGAAGCTTTCTTT
TRBV2,.,.,TRBJ2-2,CASNPGLSTGELFF,TGTGCCAGCAACCCGGGACTTTCCACCGGGGAGCTGTTTTTT
TRBV3-1/TRBV3-2,TRBD1,few,TRBJ2-1,CASSLSGTDNEQFF,TGTGCCAGCAGCCTTTCCGGGACAGACAATGAGCAGTTCTTC
TRBV7-2,TRBD1,.,TRBJ2-7,CASSSTTGTGLYEQYF,TGTGCCAGCAGCTCCACAACCGGGACAGGGCTCTACGAGCAGTACTTC
TRBV9,.,few,TRBJ2-7,CASSVEGGLAFYEQYF,TGTGCCAGCAGCGTAGAAGGGGGATTAGCGTTTTACGAGCAGTACTTC
TRBV9,TRBD1,.,TRBJ1-4,CASSVDQGTGHEKLFF,TGTGCCAGCAGCGTAGACCAAGGGACAGGGCATGAAAAACTGTTTTTT
TRBV4-1,.,.,TRBJ2-5,CASSQDTGVGETQYF,TGCGCCAGCAGCCAAGATACGGGGGTCGGAGAGACCCAGTACTTC
TRBV2,.,.,TRBJ2-2,CASSYRLVGELFF,TGTGCCAGCAGTTATCGACTCGTCGGGGAGCTGTTTTTT
TRBV7-9,.,.,TRBJ1-1,CASSFGSGTEAFF,TGTGCCAGCAGCTTCGGCAGCGGCACTGAAGCTTTCTTT
TRBV15,.,.,TRBJ1-2,CATSRGGGPNYGYTF,TGTGCCACCAGCAGAGGCGGAGGACCCAACTATGGCTACACCTTC
TRBV5-1,TRBD2,once,TRBJ2-1,CASKTGGPGEQFF,TGCGCCAGCAAGACGGGGGGGCCAGGTGAGCAGTTCTTC
TRBV5-1,.,.,TRBJ1-2,CASSLDGGKRTNYGYTF,TGCGCCAGCAGCTTGGATGGGGGGAAAAGAACTAACTATGGCTACACCTTC
TRBV19,TRBD1,.,TRBJ2-5,CASKPTRGLGETQYF,TGTGCCAGTAAACCCACCAGGGGGCTTGGGGAGACCCAGTACTTC
TRBV28,.,.,TRBJ1-3,CASSFLAGTVGNTIYF,TGTGCCAGCAGTTTCTTGGCAGGGACTGTTGGAAACACCATATATTTT
TRBV28,TRBD1,.,TRBJ1-2,CASSRTGARLYGYTF,TGTGCCAGCAGCCGGACAGGGGCGAGACTGTATGGCTACACCTTC
TRBV18,TRBD1,.,TRBJ1-3,CASSPGQGPGNTIYF,TGTGCCAGCTCACCTGGACAGGGCCCTGGAAACACCATATATTTT
TRBV18,.,.,TRBJ2-7,CASSPAGTTARTYF,TGTGCCAGCTCACCAGCCGGGACAACAGCTCGGACGTACTTC
TRBV2,.,.,TRBJ2-3,CASSEWSTQYF,TGTGCCAGCAGTGAATGGAGTACGCAGTATTTT
TRBV11-1,TRBD1,.,TRBJ2-2,CASSPRDRENGELFF,TGTGCCAGCAGCCCGCGGGACAGGGAGAACGGGGAGCTGTTTTTT
TRBV27,.,.,TRBJ1-3,CASSLRSHSGNTIYF,TGTGCCAGCAGTTTAAGGAGTCACTCTGGAAACACCATATATTTT
TRBV3-1/TRBV3-2,.,.,TRBJ1-2,CASSEGLTNYGYTF,TGTGCCAGCAGCGAAGGGCTTACTAACTATGGCTACACCTTC
TRBV28,.,.,TRBJ1-5,CASSDSDRFGQPQHF,TGTGCCAGCAGTGACTCCGACAGGTTCGGTCAGCCCCAGCATTTT
TRBV27,TRBD1,.,TRBJ1-2,CASSDRGAYGYTF,TGTGCCAGCAGCGACAGGGGTGCCTATGGCTACACCTTC
TRBV28,.,.,TRBJ1-5,CASSFKRQPQHF,TGTGCCAGCAGTTTTAAGAGACAGCCCCAGCATTTT
TRBV4-2,.,.,TRBJ1-2,CASSQYYQGTLYGYTF,TGTGCCAGCAGCCAATACTACCAAGGGACACTCTATGGCTACACCTTC
TRBV24-1,.,.,TRBJ1-5,CATSGSSETRAQHF,TGTGCCACCAGTGGATCATCAGAGACCAGGGCCCAGCATTTT
TRBV4-2,.,few,TRBJ2-4,CASSQDRAGPQYF,TGTGCCAGCAGCCAAGATCGGGCGGGCCCGCAGTACTTC
TRBV28,.,.,TRBJ1-1,CASSFSRNTEAFF,TGTGCCAGCAGTTTTTCCCGGAACACTGAAGCTTTCTTT
TRBV7-8,.,.,TRBJ2-4,CASSLALTGILAKNIQYF,TGTGCCAGCAGCTTAGCGCTAACAGGTATTCTAGCCAAAAACATTCAGTACTTC
TRBV5-4,TRBD1,.,TRBJ2-6,CASSPKDRIDSGANVLTF,TGTGCCAGCAGCCCCAAGGACAGGATTGACTCTGGGGCCAACGTCCTGACTTTC
TRBV25-1,.,.,TRBJ2-7,CASRANYEQYF,TGTGCCAGCAGAGCAAACTACGAGCAGTACTTC
TRBV29-1,.,.,TRBJ2-1,CSVVRVRSYNEQFF,TGCAGCGTTGTCAGGGTCAGATCCTACAATGAGCAGTTCTTC
TRBV28,.,.,TRBJ1-3,CASSLQISGNTIYF,TGTGCCAGCAGTTTACAGATCTCTGGAAACACCATATATTTT
TRBV29-1,TRBD2,.,TRBJ2-7,CSVLAGGEPNEQYF,TGCAGCGTATTAGCGGGGGGCGAACCTAACGAGCAGTACTTC
TRBV2,.,.,TRBJ1-2,CASSVAGAYGYTF,TGTGCCAGCAGTGTAGCGGGGGCCTATGGCTACACCTTC
TRBV18,.,.,TRBJ1-2,CASSPSGHLGSGYGYTF,TGTGCCAGCTCACCAAGCGGGCATCTGGGTTCAGGCTATGGCTACACCTTC
TRBV4-2,.,.,TRBJ1-2,CASSPNSYGYTF,TGTGCCAGCAGCCCAAATAGTTATGGCTACACCTTC
TRBV28,.,.,TRBJ2-3,CASSLIASMQYF,TGTGCCAGCAGTTTAATCGCGTCAATGCAGTATTTT
TRBV28,.,.,TRBJ1-2,CASRDSGQNYGYTF,TGTGCCTCCAGGGATTCGGGACAAAACTATGGCTACACCTTC
TRBV28,.,.,TRBJ1-5,CASSLGGAGVQPQHF,TGTGCCAGCAGTTTAGGGGGGGCAGGGGTCCAGCCCCAGCATTTT
TRBV6-5,.,.,TRBJ2-5,CASSRRGRETQYF,TGTGCCAGCAGCCGGAGGGGCAGGGAGACCCAGTACTTC
TRBV7-9,TRBD1,once,TRBJ1-4,CASSDYGGQDEKLFF,TGTGCCAGCAGCGATTACGGGGGACAGGATGAAAAACTGTTTTTT
TRBV19,TRBD1,.,TRBJ1-6,CASSPRGQGATLHF,TGTGCCAGTAGTCCCCGTGGGCAGGGGGCGACCCTCCACTTT
TRBV6-5,.,.,TRBJ1-6,CASNNDRTHF,TGTGCCAGCAACAATGACAGAACCCACTTT
TRBV5-4,TRBD1,.,TRBJ2-5,CASSLQGAVKTQYF,TGTGCCAGCAGCCTACAGGGGGCAGTAAAGACCCAGTACTTC
TRBV9,TRBD1,.,TRBJ2-1,CASGKTGPFVEQFF,TGTGCCAGCGGCAAGACAGGGCCCTTTGTTGAGCAGTTCTTC
TRBV18,.,.,TRBJ1-1,CASSPRQVVTEAFF,TGTGCCAGCTCACCACGGCAGGTTGTCACTGAAGCTTTCTTT